This T cell receptor beta chain was retrieved from a study of blood T cell repertoires in COVID-19. Study-level background: From the United States, Italy and Spain came samples of acute and convalescent COVID-19. T cells, B-cell-depleted T cells, or PBMCs provided the cDNA or gDNA that served as material.

V was shortened by 0 bases and J by 8 bases, with 11 bases between the two germline ends. This CDR3 spans 14 amino acids. Per the germline V gene, CDR1 is MNHEY and CDR2 is SVGAGI. Original processing notes: Amplification with reference gene primers provided the estimates of nucleated cell counts. TCRdb's table, derived via immunoSEQ multiplex PCR, lists solely in-frame clones and lacks some. The V and J calls and the clone size are those of that table, but D and trimming were determined from the DNA. Of 130,000 to 150,000 clones listed, approximately 80% are singletons. This clone was counted only a few times.

The rearrangement uses TRBV6-5 and TRBJ2-4; D unclear. Specimen: peripheral blood. This clonotype was obtained from a man between 65 and 80 years old who had recovered from COVID-19. Written as DNA, the CDR3 is TGTGCCAGCAGTTACTCGAATACCCGGGACATTCAGTACTTC. Translating it yields CASSYSNTRDIQYF.